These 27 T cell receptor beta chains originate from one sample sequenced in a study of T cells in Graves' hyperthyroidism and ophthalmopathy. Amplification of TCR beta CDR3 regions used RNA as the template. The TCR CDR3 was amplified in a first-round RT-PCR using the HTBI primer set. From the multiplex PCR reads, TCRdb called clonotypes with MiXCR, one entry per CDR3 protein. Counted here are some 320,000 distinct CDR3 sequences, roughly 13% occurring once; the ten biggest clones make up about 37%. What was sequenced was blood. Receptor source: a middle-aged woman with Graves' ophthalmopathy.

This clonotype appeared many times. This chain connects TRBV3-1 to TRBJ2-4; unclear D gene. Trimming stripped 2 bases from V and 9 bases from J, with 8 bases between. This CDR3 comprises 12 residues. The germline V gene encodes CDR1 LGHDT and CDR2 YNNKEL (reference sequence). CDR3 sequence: CASSQMDGIQYF. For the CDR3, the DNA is TGTGCCAGCAGCCAAATGGATGGCATTCAGTACTTC.

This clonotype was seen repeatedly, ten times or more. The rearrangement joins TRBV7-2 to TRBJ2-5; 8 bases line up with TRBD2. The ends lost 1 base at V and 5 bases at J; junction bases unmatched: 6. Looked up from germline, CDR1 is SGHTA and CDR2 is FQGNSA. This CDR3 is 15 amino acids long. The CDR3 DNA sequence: TGTGCCAGCAGCTTAGGACTAGCGCGTGGCGAGACCCAGTACTTC. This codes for CASSLGLARGETQYF.

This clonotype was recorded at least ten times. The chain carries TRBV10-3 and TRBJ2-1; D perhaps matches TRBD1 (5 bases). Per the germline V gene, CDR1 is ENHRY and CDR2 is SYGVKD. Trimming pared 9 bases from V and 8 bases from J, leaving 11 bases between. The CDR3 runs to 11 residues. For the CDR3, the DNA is TGTGCCATTTCCCAGGGATATGAGCAGTTCTTC. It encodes CAISQGYEQFF.

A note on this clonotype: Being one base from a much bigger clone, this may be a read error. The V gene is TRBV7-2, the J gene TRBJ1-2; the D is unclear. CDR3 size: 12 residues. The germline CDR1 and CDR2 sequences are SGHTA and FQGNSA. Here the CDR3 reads CASSLIGYGHTF. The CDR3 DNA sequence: TGTGCCAGCAGTCTCATCGGGTATGGCCACACCTTC.

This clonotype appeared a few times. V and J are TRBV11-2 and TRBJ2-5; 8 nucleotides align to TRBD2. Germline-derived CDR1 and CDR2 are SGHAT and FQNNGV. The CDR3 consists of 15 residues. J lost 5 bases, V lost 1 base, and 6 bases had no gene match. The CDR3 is CASSLGGGGRETQYF. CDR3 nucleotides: TGTGCCAGCAGCTTAGGCGGCGGGGGGCGGGAGACCCAGTACTTC.

The CDR3 region is CSVRIGFAHSYEQYF. CDR3 bases: TGCAGCGTCCGGATCGGGTTCGCCCACTCCTACGAGCAGTACTTC. The rearrangement uses TRBV29-1 and TRBJ2-7; D ambiguous. Per germline, CDR1 SQVTM and CDR2 ANQGSEA. The CDR3 is 15 amino acids. Deletions cut 6 bases from V and 0 bases from J, with 18 bases between.

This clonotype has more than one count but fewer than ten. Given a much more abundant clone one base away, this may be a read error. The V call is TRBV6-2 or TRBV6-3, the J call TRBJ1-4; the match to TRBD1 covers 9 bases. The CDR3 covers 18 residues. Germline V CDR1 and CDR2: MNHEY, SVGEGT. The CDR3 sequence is CASSYSIGLQGAGEKLSF. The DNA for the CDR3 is TGTGCCAGCAGTTACTCGATTGGGTTACAGGGGGCGGGTGAAAAACTGTCTTTT.

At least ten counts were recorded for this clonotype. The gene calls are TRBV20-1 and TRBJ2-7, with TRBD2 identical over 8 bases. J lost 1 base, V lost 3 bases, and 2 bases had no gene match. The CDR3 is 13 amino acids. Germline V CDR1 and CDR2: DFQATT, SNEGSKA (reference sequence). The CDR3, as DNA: TGCAGTGCTAGCGGGGGGGCTTCCTACGAGCAGTACTTC. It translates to CSASGGASYEQYF.

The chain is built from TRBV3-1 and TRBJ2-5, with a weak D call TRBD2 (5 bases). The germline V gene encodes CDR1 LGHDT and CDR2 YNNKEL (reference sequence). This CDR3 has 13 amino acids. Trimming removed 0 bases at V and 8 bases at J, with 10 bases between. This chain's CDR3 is CASSQEFSGTQYF. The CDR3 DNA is TGTGCCAGCAGCCAAGAATTCAGCGGAACCCAGTACTTC.

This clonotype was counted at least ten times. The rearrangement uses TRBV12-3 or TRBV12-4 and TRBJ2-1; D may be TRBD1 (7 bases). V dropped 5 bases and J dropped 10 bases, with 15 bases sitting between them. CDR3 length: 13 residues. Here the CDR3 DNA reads TGTGCCAGCAGTGTCAGGGGGGCCGGCGAGCAGTTCTTC. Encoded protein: CASSVRGAGEQFF.

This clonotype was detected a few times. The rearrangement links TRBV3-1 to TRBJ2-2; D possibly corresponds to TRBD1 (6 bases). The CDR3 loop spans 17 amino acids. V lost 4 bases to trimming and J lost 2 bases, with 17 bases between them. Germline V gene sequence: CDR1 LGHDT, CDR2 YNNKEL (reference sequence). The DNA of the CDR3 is TGTGCCAGCAGCCGCAATCAGGGGACGAGAAACACCGGGGAGCTGTTTTTT. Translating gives CASSRNQGTRNTGELFF.

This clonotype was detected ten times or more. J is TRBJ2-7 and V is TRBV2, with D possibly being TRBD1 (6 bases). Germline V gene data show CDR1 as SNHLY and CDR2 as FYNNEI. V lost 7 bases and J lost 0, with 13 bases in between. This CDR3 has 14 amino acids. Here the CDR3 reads CASKRDTSSYEQYF. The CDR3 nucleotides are TGTGCCAGCAAAAGGGACACCAGCTCCTACGAGCAGTACTTC.

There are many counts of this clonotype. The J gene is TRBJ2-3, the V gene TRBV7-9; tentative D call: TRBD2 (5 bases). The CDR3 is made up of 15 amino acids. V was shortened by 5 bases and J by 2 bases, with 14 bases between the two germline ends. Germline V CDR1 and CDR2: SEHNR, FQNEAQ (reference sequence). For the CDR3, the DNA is TGTGCCAGCAGCACGCTTCGGGAACTCACAGATACGCAGTATTTT. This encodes CASSTLRELTDTQYF.

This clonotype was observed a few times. The CDR3 DNA follows: TGCAGTGCTAGAGATCTCTACGGAGGGGGGGAAGAGACCCAGTACTTC. It specifies CSARDLYGGGEETQYF. The chain recombines TRBV20-1 with TRBJ2-5; D may be TRBD2 (7 bases). The V and J ends lost 0 bases and 3 bases respectively, with 17 bases between them. Germline V gene sequence: CDR1 DFQATT, CDR2 SNEGSKA (reference sequence). The CDR3 runs to 16 residues.

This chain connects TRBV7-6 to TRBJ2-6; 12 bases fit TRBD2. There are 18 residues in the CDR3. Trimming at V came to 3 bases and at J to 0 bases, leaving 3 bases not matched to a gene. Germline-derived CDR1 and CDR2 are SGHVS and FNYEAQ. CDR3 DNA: TGTGCCAGCAGCTTGCTAGCGGGAGGGATCTCTGGGGCCAACGTCCTGACTTTC. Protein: CASSLLAGGISGANVLTF.

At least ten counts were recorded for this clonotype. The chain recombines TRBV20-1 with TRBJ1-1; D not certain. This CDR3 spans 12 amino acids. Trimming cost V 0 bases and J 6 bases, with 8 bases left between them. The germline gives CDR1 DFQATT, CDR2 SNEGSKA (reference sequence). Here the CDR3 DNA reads TGCAGTGCTAGAGATCGAGGCGCTGAAGCTTTCTTT. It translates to CSARDRGAEAFF.

The CDR3 DNA is TGCGCCAGCGGTAAAGGGACACAAAACACCGGGGAGCTGTTTTTT. It specifies CASGKGTQNTGELFF. The V call is TRBV5-1, the J call TRBJ2-2; D may be TRBD1 (6 bases). Germline CDR1 and CDR2: SGHRS and YFSETQ. The CDR3 runs 15 residues. Trimming removed 7 bases at V and 2 bases at J, with 15 bases between. Drawing the rest from reference TRBV5-1 and TRBJ2-2, the complete variable domain is KAGVTQTPRYLIKTRGQQVTLSCSPISGHRSVSWYQQTPGQGLQFLFEYFSETQRNKGNFPGRFSGRQFSNSRSEMNVSTLELGDSALYLCASGKGTQNTGELFFGEGSRLTVL.

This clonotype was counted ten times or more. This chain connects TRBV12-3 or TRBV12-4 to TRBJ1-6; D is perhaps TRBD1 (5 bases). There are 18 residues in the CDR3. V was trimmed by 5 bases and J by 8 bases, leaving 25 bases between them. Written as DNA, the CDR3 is TGTGCCAGCAGTATTTCCTCCTGGGGGGGGACGGTTGATTCACCCCTCCACTTT. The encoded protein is CASSISSWGGTVDSPLHF.

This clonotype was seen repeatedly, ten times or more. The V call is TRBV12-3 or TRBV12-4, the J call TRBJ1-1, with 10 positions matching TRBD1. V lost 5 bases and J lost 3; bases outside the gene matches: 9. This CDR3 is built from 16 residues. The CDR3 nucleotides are TGTGCCAGCAGTCCCCGGGACAGGGGCGAGGACACTGAAGCTTTCTTT. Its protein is CASSPRDRGEDTEAFF.

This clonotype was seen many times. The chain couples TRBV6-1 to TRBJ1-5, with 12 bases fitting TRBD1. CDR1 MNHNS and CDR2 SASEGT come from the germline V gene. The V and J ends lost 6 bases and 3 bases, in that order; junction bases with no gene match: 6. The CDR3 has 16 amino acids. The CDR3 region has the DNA TGTGCCAGCAGCGCCGGGACAGGGGGCGTCAATCAGCCCCAGCATTTT. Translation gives CASSAGTGGVNQPQHF.

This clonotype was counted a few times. The CDR3 region has the DNA TGTGCCAGCAATGAAGGACTAGCCAAAAACATTCAGTACTTC. Amino acid sequence: CASNEGLAKNIQYF. This chain uses TRBV12-3 or TRBV12-4 with TRBJ2-4, with D maybe TRBD2 (5 bases). V was pared by 7 bases and J by 0 bases, with 10 bases between. The CDR3 has 14 amino acids.

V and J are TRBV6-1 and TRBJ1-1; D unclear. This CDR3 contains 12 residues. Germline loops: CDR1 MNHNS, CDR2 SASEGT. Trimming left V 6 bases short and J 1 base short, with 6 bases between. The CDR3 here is CASRNRNTEAFF. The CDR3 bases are TGTGCCAGCAGAAACAGGAACACTGAAGCTTTCTTT.

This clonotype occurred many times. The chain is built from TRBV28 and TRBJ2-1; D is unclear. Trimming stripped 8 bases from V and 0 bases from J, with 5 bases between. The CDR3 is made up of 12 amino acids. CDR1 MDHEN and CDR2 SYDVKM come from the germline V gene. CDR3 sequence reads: CASVSSYNEQFF. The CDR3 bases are TGTGCCAGCGTCAGCTCCTACAATGAGCAGTTCTTC.

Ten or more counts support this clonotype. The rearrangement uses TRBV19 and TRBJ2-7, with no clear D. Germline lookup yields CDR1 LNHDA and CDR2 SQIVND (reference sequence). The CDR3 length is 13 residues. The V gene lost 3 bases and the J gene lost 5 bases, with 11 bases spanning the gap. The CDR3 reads CASSMPHSDEQYF. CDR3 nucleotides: TGTGCCAGTAGTATGCCCCACTCGGACGAGCAGTACTTC.

The CDR3 loop is CASSLYEGDLNYGYTF. CDR3 coding DNA: TGTGCCAGCAGCTTGTACGAGGGCGACCTTAACTATGGCTACACCTTC. The chain uses TRBV7-9 and TRBJ1-2; D unresolved. Trimming shortened V by 3 bases and J by 1 base, and 15 bases separated the two germline ends. CDR1 SEHNR and CDR2 FQNEAQ come from the germline V gene (reference sequence). The CDR3 consists of 16 residues.

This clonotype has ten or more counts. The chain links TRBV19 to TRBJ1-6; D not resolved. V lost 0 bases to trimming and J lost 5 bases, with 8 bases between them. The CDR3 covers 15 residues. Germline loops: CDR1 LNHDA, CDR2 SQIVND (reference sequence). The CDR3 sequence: CASSIDRTDNSPLHF. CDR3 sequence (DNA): TGTGCCAGTAGTATAGATAGGACGGATAATTCACCCCTCCACTTT.

The CDR3 DNA reads as TGTGCCGCATTTAGCGGGAGCACCGGGGAGCTGTTTTTT. It codes for CAAFSGSTGELFF. V gene TRBV7-9 combines with J gene TRBJ2-2, with TRBD2 identical over 9 bases. Trimming at V came to 11 bases and at J to 4 bases, leaving 5 bases not matched to a gene. Per the germline V gene, CDR1 is SEHNR and CDR2 is FQNEAQ (reference sequence). The CDR3 extends over 13 amino acids.